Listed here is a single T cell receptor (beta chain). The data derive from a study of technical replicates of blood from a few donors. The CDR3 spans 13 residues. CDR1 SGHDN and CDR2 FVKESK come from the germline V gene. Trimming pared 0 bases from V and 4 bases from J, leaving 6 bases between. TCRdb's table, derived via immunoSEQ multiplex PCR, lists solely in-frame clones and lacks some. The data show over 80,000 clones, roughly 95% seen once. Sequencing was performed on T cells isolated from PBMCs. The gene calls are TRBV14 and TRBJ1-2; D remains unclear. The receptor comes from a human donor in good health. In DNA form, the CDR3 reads TGTGCCAGCAGCCAAGATTTTATCTATGGCTACACCTTC. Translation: CASSQDFIYGYTF.